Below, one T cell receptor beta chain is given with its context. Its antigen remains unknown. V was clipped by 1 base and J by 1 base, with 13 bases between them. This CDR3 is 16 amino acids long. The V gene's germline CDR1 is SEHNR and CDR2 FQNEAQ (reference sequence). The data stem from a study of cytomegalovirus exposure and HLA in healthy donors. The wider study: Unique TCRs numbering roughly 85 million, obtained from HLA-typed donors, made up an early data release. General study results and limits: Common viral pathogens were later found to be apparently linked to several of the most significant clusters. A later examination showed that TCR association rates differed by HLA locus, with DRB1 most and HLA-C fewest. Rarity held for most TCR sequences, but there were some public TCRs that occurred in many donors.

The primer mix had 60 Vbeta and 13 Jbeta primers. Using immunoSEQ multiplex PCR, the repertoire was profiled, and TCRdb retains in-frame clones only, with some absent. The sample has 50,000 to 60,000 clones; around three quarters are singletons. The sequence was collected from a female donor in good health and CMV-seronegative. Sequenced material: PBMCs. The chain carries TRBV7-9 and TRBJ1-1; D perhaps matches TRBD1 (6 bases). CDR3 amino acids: CASSLVRTAKNTEAFF. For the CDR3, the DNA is TGTGCCAGCAGCTTAGTCCGGACAGCGAAGAACACTGAAGCTTTCTTT. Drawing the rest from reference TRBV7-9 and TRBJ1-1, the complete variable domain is DTGVSQNPRHKITKRGQNVTFRCDPISEHNRLYWYRQTLGQGPEFLTYFQNEAQLEKSRLLSDRFSAERPKGSFSTLEIQRTEQGDSAMYLCASSLVRTAKNTEAFFGQGTRLTVV.